This TCR beta chain derives from a study of T cells in Graves' hyperthyroidism and ophthalmopathy. Ophthalmopathy cases met thresholds of Clinical Activity Score at least 3, NOSPECS grade at least 4 and duration under 3 months. This clonotype turned up a few times. Per the germline V gene, CDR1 is SGHTA and CDR2 is FQGNSA. Trimming stripped 2 bases from V and 0 bases from J, with 8 bases between. The length of the CDR3 is 15 residues. Researchers took RNA transcripts and amplified the TCR beta CDR3 regions from them. Researchers ran a first-round RT-PCR on the TCR CDR3 using the HTBI primer set. TCRdb re-analysed the multiplex PCR reads in MiXCR, keeping a single row per CDR3 protein. The sample holds 500,000 to 750,000 distinct CDR3 sequences, 11% to 15% seen once.

Material: blood. This TCR was recovered from a woman aged 18-29 years with Graves' ophthalmopathy. The gene calls are TRBV7-2 and TRBJ2-4; D is unclear. The DNA of the CDR3 is TGTGCCAGCAGCTTAACGCTATTAGCCAAAAACATTCAGTACTTC. Protein sequence: CASSLTLLAKNIQYF. Full variable domain (rest looked up from reference TRBV7-2 and TRBJ2-4): GAGVSQSPSNKVTEKGKDVELRCDPISGHTALYWYRQSLGQGLEFLIYFQGNSAPDKSGLPSDRFSAERTGGSVSTLTIQRTQQEDSAVYLCASSLTLLAKNIQYFGAGTRLSVL.